This T cell receptor beta chain appears in the sequencing data of a study of regulatory T cells in long-lasting Graves disease. In this sample, this clonotype turned up many times. Sample time point: newly diagnosed GD, antithyroid drugs for less than 3 months. After RNA was extracted from PBMCs, the TCR library was made from it. TCR beta libraries were built with iRepertoire HTBI primers and Arm-PCR of CDR3 regions. TCRdb re-analysed the multiplex PCR reads in MiXCR, keeping a single row per CDR3 protein. The data contain hundreds of thousands of distinct CDR3 sequences, under 20% of them seen just once; the ten biggest clones take up 15% to 20%. This sample was shared with a second study, whose subject was T cells in Graves' hyperthyroidism and ophthalmopathy. That source reports: The majority of expanded thyroid clonotypes above 0.001 also appeared in blood.

Sample: peripheral blood mononuclear cells (PBMCs), taken at new diagnosis, from a patient treated with antithyroid drugs. This clonotype was sampled from a woman between 25 and 40 years old with Graves disease.

The CDR3: CASSQRDRGLDNEQFF. CDR3 DNA sequence: TGTGCCAGCAGTCAACGGGACAGGGGGTTGGACAATGAGCAGTTCTTC. V and J are TRBV12-3 or TRBV12-4 and TRBJ2-1, with 11 bases matching TRBD1. This CDR3 has 16 amino acids. The J segment lost 5 bases and the V segment lost 5 bases, leaving 8 bases of the junction unmatched.